One sample yielded the 5 T cell receptor beta chains listed below, sequenced in a study of blood T cell repertoires in COVID-19. The method was immunoSEQ multiplex PCR; TCRdb's version includes in-frame clones alone and lacks a portion of them. The sample holds around 180,000 clones, roughly 84% seen once. The source material was peripheral blood. Receptors were obtained from an elderly woman with active or convalescent COVID-19.

The chain is built from TRBV7-8 and TRBJ2-1; D is possibly TRBD2 (6 bases). CDR1 is SGHVS and CDR2 is FQNEAQ in the germline V gene. This CDR3 has 16 amino acids. Trimming cost V 5 bases and J 6 bases, with 20 bases left between them. The CDR3 protein is CASSPRGGPTSNEQFF. The DNA of the CDR3 is TGTGCCAGCAGCCCCCGTGGAGGGCCAACCTCCAATGAGCAGTTCTTC. The whole variable domain, remainder taken from reference TRBV7-8 and TRBJ2-1, is GAGVSQSPRYKVAKRGQDVALRCDPISGHVSLFWYQQALGQGPEFLTYFQNEAQLDKSGLPSDRFFAERPEGSVSTLKIQRTQQEDSAVYLCASSPRGGPTSNEQFFGPGTRLTVL.

This rearrangement joins TRBV25-1 to TRBJ2-3; D gene uncertain. V lost 4 bases, J lost 3 bases, and 8 bases lay in between. In germline, CDR1 is MGHDK, CDR2 SYGVNS. There are 13 residues in the CDR3. The CDR3 protein is CASSVRVTDTQYF. CDR3 nucleotides: TGTGCCAGCAGTGTCCGAGTGACAGATACGCAGTATTTT.

The chain carries TRBV5-1 and TRBJ2-3, with 9 bases that match TRBD1. Per germline, CDR1 SGHRS and CDR2 YFSETQ. The CDR3 spans 14 residues. Trimming removed 3 bases from V and 3 bases from J; junction bases left unmatched: 2. The chain's CDR3 is CASSSGTGTDTQYF. The CDR3 coding sequence is TGCGCCAGCAGCTCAGGGACAGGGACAGATACGCAGTATTTT.

DNA of the CDR3: TGTGCCAGCAGCCCAGTAGCGGGAGGGCCAGGGGAGCAGTACTTC. As protein: CASSPVAGGPGEQYF. The chain uses TRBV5-6 and TRBJ2-7; 11 nucleotides align to TRBD2. V gave up 4 bases and J gave up 7 bases; unmatched junction bases: 10. Per germline, CDR1 SGHDT and CDR2 YYEEEE. CDR3 length: 15 amino acids.

This chain connects TRBV6-6 to TRBJ1-2; tentatively, D is TRBD1 (6 bases). V was clipped by 8 bases and J by 8 bases, with 18 bases between them. Germline-derived CDR1 and CDR2 are MNHNY and SVGAGI (reference sequence). The CDR3 sequence is 13 residues long. CDR3 sequence (DNA): TGTGCCAGCCTCTACTACAGGGAGCAGGGCTACACCTTC. This codes for CASLYYREQGYTF.